This T cell receptor (beta chain) was profiled in a study of T cells in tuberculosis. Trimming removed 5 bases from V and 4 bases from J, with 13 bases in between. In germline, CDR1 is LNHDA, CDR2 SQIVND (reference sequence). The CDR3 length is 14 residues. Described time point: new active TB diagnosis, blood taken before or within 7 days of starting treatment. Clones were sequenced by immunoSEQ multiplex PCR, and TCRdb holds only the in-frame ones, with some missing. The sample holds approximately 40,000 clones, approximately 94% seen once. This chain connects TRBV19 to TRBJ2-3, with D possibly matching TRBD1 (5 bases). This receptor was identified in an adult with tuberculosis. The sequenced sample was PBMCs, obtained at tuberculosis diagnosis. Here the CDR3 DNA reads TGTGCCAGTAGTCCCACCAGGGTCCCAGATACGCAGTATTTT. Protein: CASSPTRVPDTQYF.